Listed below are T cell receptor beta chains from one sample, sequenced in a study of OX40 agonist ivuxolimab in advanced cancers. Here immunoSEQ multiplex PCR was the method, and the copy in TCRdb shows in-frame clones only, minus some. The table includes some 76,000 clones, 93% detected once. Source: CD4+ or CD8+ T cells sorted from blood, taken in a trial of the OX40 agonist ivuxolimab. The origin of the receptors is an adult with an advanced solid tumor such as melanoma, head and neck, liver or kidney cancer. The conserved cysteine and the conserved F or W are not part of the CDR3 here.

cdr3_length j_call v_call cdr3_aa
9 TRBJ2-7 TRBV7-2 ASSPAYEQY
11 TRBJ1-2 TRBV6-5 ASSQGPGHGYT
15 TRBJ2-4 TRBV5-8 ASSLWEGDRAQNIQY
11 TRBJ2-4 TRBV27 ASSLSGGNIQY
15 TRBJ2-3 TRBV7-8 ASSLALASGPTDTQY
11 TRBJ2-7 TRBV29-1 SVEAGTGDEQY
14 TRBJ2-3 TRBV2 ASSYRGPTSTDTQY
15 TRBJ1-1 TRBV7-8 ASSLDRTGKMNTEAF
12 TRBJ2-7 TRBV13 ASSLGGQPYEQY
12 TRBJ1-4 TRBV6-5 ASSPLIRAEKLF
13 TRBJ2-1 TRBV27 ASSLSGPAYNEQF
14 TRBJ2-1 TRBV7-8 ASSSWGGEAYNEQF
13 TRBJ2-2 TRBV7-8 ASSLKAGGPGELF
11 TRBJ2-5 TRBV27 ASMTAYQETQY
9 TRBJ1-2 TRBV20-1 SVLTYDGYT
12 TRBJ1-5 TRBV19 ASSEGAINQPQH
10 TRBJ2-7 TRBV27 ASSFLGGEQY
11 TRBJ1-1 TRBV19 ASSIGSPGEAF
13 TRBJ2-2 TRBV13 ASSLEAGGTGELF
12 TRBJ1-3 TRBV19 ASSMMAGGNTIY
14 TRBJ2-3 TRBV5-6 ASSFQTSGSTDTQY
12 TRBJ2-7 TRBV5-6 ASSSGTRYYEQY
10 TRBJ2-1 TRBV13 ASSVGYNEQF
14 TRBJ1-6 TRBV4-3 ASSQDWTGTNSPLH
12 TRBJ2-1 TRBV2 ASLLRAAGNEQF
12 TRBJ2-1 TRBV25-1 ASSEWGSSGEQF
13 TRBJ2-1 TRBV6-1 ASSEDTSLSNEQF
13 TRBJ2-2 TRBV30 AWSPSAPNTGELF
15 TRBJ2-3 TRBV6-1 ASSERRAGGGTDTQY
15 TRBJ1-4 TRBV10-3 AIIWRFEAGAGEKLF
9 TRBJ1-2 TRBV19 ASRGGADYT
11 TRBJ2-5 TRBV6-5 ASSYGDGETQY
11 TRBJ1-2 TRBV19 ASSVSGVYGYT
13 TRBJ2-3 TRBV6-5 ASSSSGGAADTQY
13 TRBJ2-7 TRBV2 ASSPQGGTSYEQY
13 TRBJ1-3 TRBV2 ASSEREPDQNTIY
14 TRBJ2-2 TRBV15 ATTTVPPPNTGELF
13 TRBJ2-3 TRBV28 ASSPGMTGTDTQY
13 TRBJ2-5 TRBV4-3 ASSQVPGPQETQY
13 TRBJ2-7 TRBV25-1 ASSDWGQGRDEQY
12 TRBJ1-6 TRBV27 ASLTGQGKSPLH
11 TRBJ2-3 TRBV11-2 ASGGALADTQY
12 TRBJ1-2 TRBV5-1 ASSLTGTGYGYT
10 TRBJ1-1 TRBV11-3 ASSFGQREAF
14 TRBJ2-3 TRBV11-2 ASSLDGWTSTDTQY
13 TRBJ2-1 TRBV13 ASSLKGLAYNEQF
13 TRBJ1-2 TRBV12-5 ASGPSTGLVSGYT
13 TRBJ2-1 TRBV4-1 ASSQEGGSYNEQF
12 TRBJ2-7 TRBV27 ASSFSESSYEQY
12 TRBJ2-7 TRBV19 ASSSGLGNYEQY
13 TRBJ1-2 TRBV13 ASSYRGGGGYGYT
14 TRBJ2-2 TRBV4-1 ASSHSRDRVTGELF
14 TRBJ2-7 TRBV13 ASSLSRGLAASEQY
13 TRBJ1-2 TRBV13 ASSSISGMGFVYT
9 TRBJ1-6 TRBV28 ASSLGGPPH
12 TRBJ2-5 TRBV7-6 ASTERGAWETQY
12 TRBJ1-2 TRBV7-6 ASSLGDRGAGYT
11 TRBJ2-1 TRBV27 ASSSSRANEQF